Given below is one T cell receptor (beta chain) in context. The data were taken from a study of CD8+CD57+ T cells in acquired aplastic anemia. For sequencing, patients were chosen who had shown expansion of CD8+CD57+ cells by flow cytometry. With no exception, the patients had severe acquired aplastic anemia. The blood sampling took place in patients who had so far received no therapy. Trimming removed 6 bases from V and 6 bases from J, with 16 bases in between. The germline V gene encodes CDR1 SGDLS and CDR2 YYNGEE. CDR3 size: 14 residues. Using genomic DNA as the template, TCR beta VDJ and CDR3 profiling was carried out. TCRdb reanalysed the reads using MiXCR and keeps one entry per CDR3 protein. The table has approximately 250,000 distinct CDR3 sequences, 82% seen once.

The chain employs TRBV9 and TRBJ2-1, with no clear D. This TCR derives from a human donor with aplastic anemia. The source material was sorted CD4+, CD8+, or CD8+CD57+ T cells (not recorded which) from PBMCs. CDR3 in DNA: TGTGCCAGCACTGGTGGCACTACCTCCAATGAGCAGTTCTTC. Translation: CASTGGTTSNEQFF.